The 3 T cell receptor beta chains listed next were all sequenced from one sample in a study of blood T cell repertoires in COVID-19. Clones were read by immunoSEQ multiplex PCR, and TCRdb kept only the in-frame ones, dropping some. The table shows tens of thousands of clones, with about 88% occurring only once. Material: peripheral blood. The receptors were gathered from a man aged 80 or over with active or convalescent COVID-19.

The rearrangement links TRBV6-5 to TRBJ1-2; 9 nucleotides line up with TRBD1. CDR3 length equals 15 residues. Losses at the gene ends were 6 bases for V and 7 bases for J; bases not matched to a gene: 12. Germline CDR1 MNHEY, CDR2 SVGAGI. The CDR3 sequence: CASRPPSGTGIGYTF. In DNA form, the CDR3 reads TGTGCCAGCAGGCCTCCCTCCGGGACAGGGATTGGCTACACCTTC.

V gene TRBV24-1 combines with J gene TRBJ2-1; 8 bases line up with TRBD1. This CDR3 has 17 amino acids. J gave up 9 bases and V 0 bases, and 12 bases lay outside the gene matches. Per germline, CDR1 KGHDR and CDR2 SFDVKD. The CDR3 sequence: CATSDLGTGGNVFEQFF. For the CDR3, the DNA is TGTGCCACCAGTGATTTGGGGACAGGAGGGAATGTTTTTGAGCAGTTCTTC.

V usage is TRBV7-2 and J usage is TRBJ2-1; no clear D. The germline CDR1 and CDR2 sequences are SGHTA and FQGNSA. This CDR3 region has 13 residues. With 5 bases removed from V and 5 bases from J, the gap between germline ends came to 10 bases. The CDR3 is CASSAGFNNEQFF. In nucleotides, the CDR3 is TGTGCCAGCAGCGCCGGGTTCAACAATGAGCAGTTCTTC.